The TCR beta chain described here comes from a study of T cell repertoires and HLA-DP antigens. Repertoires were generated with immunoSEQ multiplex PCR, while TCRdb's copy carries only in-frame clones and drops some. Found here are around 100,000 clones, nearly 95% of them singletons; the top ten hold about 0.3%. Germline assignment: CDR1 SGHRS and CDR2 YFSETQ. Deletions cut 0 bases from V and 4 bases from J, with 16 bases between. The CDR3 is made up of 16 amino acids. Turning to this clone: Its antigen is not identified.

Sequenced input: CD4+ T cells from PBMCs. V usage is TRBV5-1 and J usage is TRBJ2-5; tentatively, D is TRBD1 or TRBD2 (5 bases each). The TCR originated in a woman younger than 35 in good health and CMV-seronegative. CDR3 sequence reads: CASSLVGTFAGETQYF. In DNA, the CDR3 is TGCGCCAGCAGCTTGGTAGGGACGTTTGCAGGAGAGACCCAGTACTTC.